The clone carrying this TCR beta chain was observed a few times. V was pared by 4 bases and J by 12 bases, with 20 bases between. The CDR3 length is 14 residues. Per the germline V gene, CDR1 is SGDLS and CDR2 is YYNGEE. Clones were read by immunoSEQ multiplex PCR, and TCRdb kept only the in-frame ones, dropping some. The table lists about 140,000 clones, about three quarters of them singletons, with around 16% in the top ten. The data were obtained in a study of blood T cell repertoires in COVID-19. Whole-study context: The United States, Italy and Spain supplied acute and convalescent COVID-19 samples. Nucleic acid was either cDNA or gDNA, and it came from T cells, B-cell-depleted T cells, or PBMCs.

The clonotype originates from a man aged 50 to 59 with acute or convalescent COVID-19. The chain links TRBV9 to TRBJ2-1; D is possibly TRBD2 (7 bases). The specimen sequenced was peripheral blood. The chain's CDR3 is CASSFPGLGGLQFF. DNA for the CDR3: TGTGCCAGCAGCTTTCCCGGACTAGGGGGTTTGCAGTTCTTC.